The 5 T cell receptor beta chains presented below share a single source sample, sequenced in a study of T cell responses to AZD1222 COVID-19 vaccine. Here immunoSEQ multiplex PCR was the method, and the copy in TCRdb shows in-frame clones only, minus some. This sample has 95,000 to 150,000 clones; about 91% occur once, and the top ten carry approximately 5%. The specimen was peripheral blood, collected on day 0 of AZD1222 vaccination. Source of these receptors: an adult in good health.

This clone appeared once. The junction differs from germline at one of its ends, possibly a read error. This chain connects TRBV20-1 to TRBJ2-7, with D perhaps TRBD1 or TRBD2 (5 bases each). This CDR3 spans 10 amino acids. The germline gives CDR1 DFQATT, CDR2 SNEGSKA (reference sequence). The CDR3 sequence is CSARVGRLIF. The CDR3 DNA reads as TGCAGTGCTAGGGTGGGACGCCTAATCTTC.

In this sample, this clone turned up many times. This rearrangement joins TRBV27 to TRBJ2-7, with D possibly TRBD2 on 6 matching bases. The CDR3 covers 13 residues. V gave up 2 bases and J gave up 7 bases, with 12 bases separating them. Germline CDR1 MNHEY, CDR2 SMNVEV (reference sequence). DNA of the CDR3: TGTGCCAGCAGTTTACGGGGGTCGCCGGAGCAGTACTTC. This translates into CASSLRGSPEQYF.

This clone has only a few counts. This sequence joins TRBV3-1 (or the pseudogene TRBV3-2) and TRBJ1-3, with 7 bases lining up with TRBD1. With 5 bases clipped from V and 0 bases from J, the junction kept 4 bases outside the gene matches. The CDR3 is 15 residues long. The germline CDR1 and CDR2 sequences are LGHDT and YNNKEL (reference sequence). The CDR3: CASSTTGNSGNTIYF. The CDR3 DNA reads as TGTGCCAGCAGCACGACAGGGAACTCTGGAAACACCATATATTTT.

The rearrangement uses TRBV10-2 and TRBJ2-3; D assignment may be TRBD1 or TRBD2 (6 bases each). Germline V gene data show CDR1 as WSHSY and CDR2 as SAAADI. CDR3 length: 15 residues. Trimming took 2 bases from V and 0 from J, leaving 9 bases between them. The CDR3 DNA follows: TGCGCCAGCAGTGAGCAAGGGGGGAGCACAGATACGCAGTATTTT. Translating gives CASSEQGGSTDTQYF.

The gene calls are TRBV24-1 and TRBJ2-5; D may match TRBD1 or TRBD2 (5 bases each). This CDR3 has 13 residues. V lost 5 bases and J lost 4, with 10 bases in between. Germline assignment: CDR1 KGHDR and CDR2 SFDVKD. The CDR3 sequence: CATSGGARETQYF. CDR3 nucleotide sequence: TGTGCCACCAGTGGAGGGGCGCGAGAGACCCAGTACTTC.